Listed below are T cell receptor beta chains from one sample, sequenced in a study of blood T cell repertoires in COVID-19. TCRdb's copy holds only in-frame clones and misses some; the assay was immunoSEQ multiplex PCR. The sample includes about 140,000 clones, about three quarters of them seen just once. Sequenced material: peripheral blood. Receptors originate from a woman older than 75 with active or convalescent COVID-19. The CDR3 runs from the conserved cysteine through the conserved F or W. The order of the fields is J gene, D gene, V gene, clone size, CDR3 length, CDR3 protein, CDR3 DNA. The D gene is left open where the match is weak. Size is omitted from some rows. Given values are once, few, many or a class for expanded clones.

j_call: TRBJ1-1; d_call: TRBD1; v_call: TRBV7-8; clone_size: NA; cdr3_length: 16; cdr3_aa: CASSLATGVRNTEAFF; cdr3_nt: TGTGCCAGCAGCTTAGCAACAGGGGTTAGAAACACTGAAGCTTTCTTT
j_call: TRBJ2-6; d_call: NA; v_call: TRBV11-3; clone_size: NA; cdr3_length: 16; cdr3_aa: CASSSQDSSGANVLTF; cdr3_nt: TGTGCCAGCAGCTCCCAGGACAGTTCTGGGGCCAACGTCCTGACTTTC
j_call: TRBJ1-2; d_call: TRBD1; v_call: TRBV5-1; clone_size: once; cdr3_length: 16; cdr3_aa: CASSLYQGGINYGYTF; cdr3_nt: TGCGCCAGCAGCTTATATCAGGGGGGAATTAACTATGGCTACACCTTC
j_call: TRBJ2-3; d_call: NA; v_call: TRBV7-6; clone_size: NA; cdr3_length: 16; cdr3_aa: CASSQLSGGGRDTQYF; cdr3_nt: TGTGCCAGCAGCCAACTCAGCGGCGGGGGCAGAGATACGCAGTATTTT
j_call: TRBJ1-3; d_call: TRBD1; v_call: TRBV7-8; clone_size: NA; cdr3_length: 17; cdr3_aa: CASSLGTGGMGGNTIYF; cdr3_nt: TGTGCCAGCAGCCTTGGTACAGGGGGAATGGGCGGAAACACCATATATTTT
j_call: TRBJ2-6; d_call: NA; v_call: TRBV18; clone_size: NA; cdr3_length: 16; cdr3_aa: CASSPRQGSGANVLTF; cdr3_nt: TGTGCCAGCTCTCCACGCCAGGGATCGGGGGCCAACGTCCTGACTTTC
j_call: TRBJ1-1; d_call: NA; v_call: TRBV5-1; clone_size: NA; cdr3_length: 15; cdr3_aa: CASSLDSGGTAEAFF; cdr3_nt: TGCGCCAGCAGCTTGGATTCGGGGGGGACTGCTGAAGCTTTCTTT
j_call: TRBJ1-2; d_call: NA; v_call: TRBV7-8; clone_size: NA; cdr3_length: 13; cdr3_aa: CASSSTASYGYTF; cdr3_nt: TGTGCCAGCAGCTCGACAGCTTCCTATGGCTACACCTTC
j_call: TRBJ1-5; d_call: TRBD1; v_call: TRBV4-1; clone_size: NA; cdr3_length: 16; cdr3_aa: CASTASGTGGYQPQHF; cdr3_nt: TGCGCCAGCACCGCAAGCGGGACAGGGGGCTATCAGCCCCAGCATTTT
j_call: TRBJ1-1; d_call: NA; v_call: TRBV6-6; clone_size: NA; cdr3_length: 13; cdr3_aa: CASKDSRLPEAFF; cdr3_nt: TGTGCCAGCAAGGACAGCAGACTCCCTGAAGCTTTCTTT
j_call: TRBJ1-3; d_call: NA; v_call: TRBV11-2; clone_size: few; cdr3_length: 16; cdr3_aa: CASSSIPGFTGNTIYF; cdr3_nt: TGTGCCAGCAGCTCCATTCCGGGGTTTACTGGAAACACCATATATTTT
j_call: TRBJ2-6; d_call: TRBD1; v_call: TRBV19; clone_size: few; cdr3_length: 17; cdr3_aa: CASTPGTGSFGANVLTF; cdr3_nt: TGTGCCAGTACACCAGGGACAGGGTCTTTTGGGGCCAACGTCCTGACTTTC
j_call: TRBJ2-7; d_call: TRBD1; v_call: TRBV29-1; clone_size: NA; cdr3_length: 15; cdr3_aa: CSVETFDRGTYEQYF; cdr3_nt: TGCAGCGTTGAAACTTTTGACAGGGGAACCTACGAGCAGTACTTC
j_call: TRBJ1-1; d_call: TRBD1; v_call: TRBV27; clone_size: NA; cdr3_length: 14; cdr3_aa: CASTTGGESTEAFF; cdr3_nt: TGTGCCAGCACTACAGGGGGCGAGAGCACTGAAGCTTTCTTT
j_call: TRBJ1-6; d_call: NA; v_call: TRBV30; clone_size: NA; cdr3_length: 12; cdr3_aa: CACGRRGSPLHF; cdr3_nt: TGTGCCTGCGGAAGGAGAGGCTCACCCCTCCACTTT
j_call: TRBJ2-7; d_call: NA; v_call: TRBV15; clone_size: NA; cdr3_length: 15; cdr3_aa: CATSRLGTGAYEQYF; cdr3_nt: TGTGCCACCAGCAGACTGGGGACGGGAGCCTACGAGCAGTACTTC
j_call: TRBJ1-4; d_call: TRBD1; v_call: TRBV9; clone_size: once; cdr3_length: 16; cdr3_aa: CASSGRQGGGNEKLFF; cdr3_nt: TGTGCCAGCAGCGGACGACAGGGGGGAGGAAATGAAAAACTGTTTTTT
j_call: TRBJ1-5; d_call: NA; v_call: TRBV28; clone_size: NA; cdr3_length: 16; cdr3_aa: CASRSGGASSNQPQHF; cdr3_nt: TGTGCCAGCAGAAGTGGGGGGGCTAGTAGCAATCAGCCCCAGCATTTT
j_call: TRBJ2-5; d_call: TRBD2; v_call: TRBV27; clone_size: NA; cdr3_length: 16; cdr3_aa: CASTDTSGGGPETQYF; cdr3_nt: TGTGCCAGCACTGATACAAGCGGGGGGGGCCCAGAGACCCAGTACTTC
j_call: TRBJ2-3; d_call: NA; v_call: TRBV7-9; clone_size: NA; cdr3_length: 14; cdr3_aa: CATGKWAQVDTQYF; cdr3_nt: TGTGCCACCGGGAAGTGGGCTCAAGTTGATACGCAGTATTTT
j_call: TRBJ1-6; d_call: NA; v_call: TRBV9; clone_size: NA; cdr3_length: 13; cdr3_aa: CASSLTDNSPLHF; cdr3_nt: TGTGCCAGCAGCCTTACAGATAATTCACCCCTCCACTTT
j_call: TRBJ1-4; d_call: TRBD1; v_call: TRBV6-5; clone_size: NA; cdr3_length: 15; cdr3_aa: CASSLGQGLYEKLFF; cdr3_nt: TGTGCCAGCAGTTTAGGACAGGGATTATATGAAAAACTGTTTTTT
j_call: TRBJ1-1; d_call: NA; v_call: TRBV19; clone_size: NA; cdr3_length: 13; cdr3_aa: CASSAVGNTEAFF; cdr3_nt: TGTGCCAGTAGTGCCGTCGGGAACACTGAAGCTTTCTTT
j_call: TRBJ2-7; d_call: NA; v_call: TRBV27; clone_size: NA; cdr3_length: 17; cdr3_aa: CASKLGQGGPFAYEQYF; cdr3_nt: TGTGCCAGCAAATTGGGCCAGGGTGGTCCATTCGCCTACGAGCAGTACTTC
j_call: TRBJ2-2; d_call: NA; v_call: TRBV11-2; clone_size: NA; cdr3_length: 15; cdr3_aa: CASSLRAASSGELFF; cdr3_nt: TGTGCCAGCAGCTTACGTGCCGCGTCCTCCGGGGAGCTGTTTTTT
j_call: TRBJ1-5; d_call: TRBD1; v_call: TRBV7-2; clone_size: few; cdr3_length: 15; cdr3_aa: CASSLEPGTGAPRHF; cdr3_nt: TGTGCCAGCAGCTTAGAACCCGGGACAGGGGCTCCACGGCATTTT
j_call: TRBJ1-6; d_call: NA; v_call: TRBV6-5; clone_size: NA; cdr3_length: 14; cdr3_aa: CASSYSHENSPLHF; cdr3_nt: TGTGCCAGCAGTTACAGCCATGAGAATTCACCCCTCCACTTT
j_call: TRBJ1-2; d_call: TRBD1; v_call: TRBV9; clone_size: NA; cdr3_length: 17; cdr3_aa: CASSAGQGLTLDYGYTF; cdr3_nt: TGTGCCAGCAGCGCGGGACAGGGCCTCACCTTAGACTATGGCTACACCTTC
j_call: TRBJ1-5; d_call: TRBD1; v_call: TRBV7-9; clone_size: few; cdr3_length: 16; cdr3_aa: CASSFHQGAGNQPQHF; cdr3_nt: TGTGCCAGCAGCTTCCACCAGGGGGCTGGCAATCAGCCCCAGCATTTT
j_call: TRBJ2-2; d_call: TRBD1; v_call: TRBV7-9; clone_size: NA; cdr3_length: 19; cdr3_aa: CASRRWTGGEGAGTGELFF; cdr3_nt: TGTGCCAGCAGGCGTTGGACAGGAGGTGAGGGGGCTGGCACCGGGGAGCTGTTTTTT
j_call: TRBJ2-4; d_call: NA; v_call: TRBV9; clone_size: NA; cdr3_length: 14; cdr3_aa: CASSARDSNMVQYF; cdr3_nt: TGTGCCAGCAGCGCCCGGGACTCCAATATGGTTCAGTACTTC
j_call: TRBJ2-3; d_call: NA; v_call: TRBV10-3; clone_size: NA; cdr3_length: 14; cdr3_aa: CAIKGSFSTDTQYF; cdr3_nt: TGTGCCATCAAGGGGTCTTTCAGCACAGATACGCAGTATTTT
j_call: TRBJ1-4; d_call: NA; v_call: TRBV30; clone_size: NA; cdr3_length: 14; cdr3_aa: CAWSRTVFNEKLFF; cdr3_nt: TGTGCCTGGAGTCGGACAGTATTTAACGAAAAACTGTTTTTT
j_call: TRBJ2-5; d_call: TRBD1; v_call: TRBV5-1; clone_size: NA; cdr3_length: 17; cdr3_aa: CASSLAPQGGSHETQYF; cdr3_nt: TGCGCCAGCAGCTTGGCTCCACAGGGGGGCAGCCACGAGACCCAGTACTTC
j_call: TRBJ1-1; d_call: NA; v_call: TRBV28; clone_size: NA; cdr3_length: 14; cdr3_aa: CASSTLYGADKAFF; cdr3_nt: TGTGCCAGCAGTACCCTCTACGGAGCTGATAAAGCTTTCTTT